These 14 T cell receptor beta chains were sequenced from one sample in a study of regulatory T cells in long-lasting Graves disease. Time point reported: newly diagnosed GD, antithyroid drugs for less than 3 months. PBMC RNA was the source of the TCR library. Building the TCR beta libraries relied on iRepertoire HTBI primers, and CDR3 regions underwent Arm-PCR. TCRdb re-called the multiplex PCR reads with MiXCR, one entry per CDR3 protein. Among fewer than 350,000 distinct CDR3 sequences, 18% were seen once, and the ten largest hold 38%. Material: peripheral blood mononuclear cells (PBMCs), obtained at new diagnosis, from a patient treated with antithyroid drugs. These receptor sequences come from a female donor with Graves disease.

As regards this clonotype: A much more abundant neighbour one base away suggests this may be a read error. In this CDR3 the conserved last residue, phenylalanine or tryptophan, is missing, so a read error is likely. The chain has TRBV11-3 and TRBJ2-7, with a weak D call TRBD2 (6 bases). V lost 3 bases, J lost 1 base, and 7 bases lay in between. The CDR3 extends over 13 amino acids. Looked up from germline, CDR1 is SGHNT and CDR2 is YENEEA. CDR3 nucleotides: TGTGCCAGCAGCTTCCGGGAGTCCTACGAGCAGTACTCC. Translating gives CASSFRESYEQYS.

This clonotype was seen at least ten times. The chain is built from TRBV4-1 and TRBJ1-6; possibly TRBD1 for D (5 bases). From germline, CDR1 is MGHRA and CDR2 YSYEKL. V shed 0 bases and J shed 13 bases, with 13 bases lying between them. This CDR3 contains 14 residues. This chain's CDR3 is CASSQDRGIPPLHF. For the CDR3, the DNA is TGCGCCAGCAGCCAAGATAGGGGAATACCTCCCCTCCACTTT.

The sample holds many counts of this clonotype. The rearrangement uses TRBV29-1 and TRBJ2-2; D might be TRBD2 (6 bases). The CDR3 has 13 residues. Trimming took off 4 bases at V and 6 bases at J, with 12 bases between the two ends. Germline CDR1 is SQVTM and CDR2 is ANQGSEA. The DNA for the CDR3 is TGCAGCGTTGCCGGGACTCAGGCCGGGGAGCTGTTTTTT. It translates to CSVAGTQAGELFF.

This clonotype occurred many times. The CDR3 reads CASRKSGDRGDYNEQFF. In DNA form, the CDR3 reads TGTGCCAGTAGAAAATCAGGCGACAGGGGGGACTACAATGAGCAGTTCTTC. V gene TRBV19 combines with J gene TRBJ2-1; 9 nucleotides align to TRBD1. J lost 3 bases, V lost 6 bases, and 12 bases had no gene match. Germline V gene sequence: CDR1 LNHDA, CDR2 SQIVND (reference sequence). The CDR3 covers 17 residues.

This clonotype was seen a few times. The genes are TRBV5-6 and TRBJ1-1; the D is unclear. The CDR3 is made up of 14 amino acids. Per germline, CDR1 SGHDT and CDR2 YYEEEE. Trimming pared 5 bases from V and 6 bases from J, leaving 17 bases between. The CDR3 sequence: CASRALLFRAEAFF. CDR3 nucleotide sequence: TGTGCCAGCAGGGCACTCCTTTTTCGGGCTGAAGCTTTCTTT.

Turning to this clonotype: A much larger clone differs from this one at a single base, so this may be a read error. The chain links TRBV4-2 to TRBJ1-1, with D perhaps matching TRBD1 (5 bases). Germline V gene lookup returns CDR1 LGHNA and CDR2 YNFKEQ. The CDR3 is made up of 15 amino acids. Trimming left V 1 base short and J 7 bases short, with 16 bases between. CDR3 residues: CASSQALAGNNEAFF. CDR3 sequence (DNA): TGTGCCAGCAGCCAAGCGCTGGCAGGGAATAATGAAGCTTTCTTT.

This clonotype was observed at least ten times. This sequence joins TRBV5-1 and TRBJ2-5; perhaps D is TRBD1 or TRBD2 (6 bases each). Trimming took 7 bases from V and 0 from J, leaving 10 bases between them. Per germline, CDR1 SGHRS and CDR2 YFSETQ. The CDR3 is 13 residues long. The DNA for the CDR3 is TGCGCCAGCGGGCGGGACAACCAAGAGACCCAGTACTTC. Translating gives CASGRDNQETQYF.

This clonotype came up a few times. The rearrangement joins TRBV5-1 to TRBJ2-7; D is perhaps TRBD2 (6 bases). This CDR3 is built from 16 residues. V was cut by 4 bases and J by 3 bases, with 20 bases left in between. CDR1 SGHRS and CDR2 YFSETQ come from the germline V gene. CDR3 protein: CASSPSTGGIGYEQYF. Here the CDR3 DNA reads TGCGCCAGCAGCCCCAGTACCGGCGGGATCGGCTACGAGCAGTACTTC.

This clonotype was found many times. V is TRBV30 and J is TRBJ1-1, with TRBD1 as a possible D gene (5 bases). V lost 3 bases and J 4 bases, leaving 12 bases between the germline ends. Germline values: CDR1 GTSNPN, CDR2 SVGIG (reference sequence). The CDR3 totals 13 residues. CDR3 bases: TGTGCCTGGAGGATGGGACTTGGCACTGAAGCTTTCTTT. As protein: CAWRMGLGTEAFF. Complete variable domain (other parts from reference TRBV30 and TRBJ1-1): SQTIHQWPATLVQPVGSPLSLECTVEGTSNPNLYWYRQAAGRGLQLLFYSVGIGQISSEVPQNLSASRPQDRQFILSSKKLLLSDSGFYLCAWRMGLGTEAFFGQGTRLTVV.

At least ten counts were recorded for this clonotype. The chain recombines TRBV19 with TRBJ2-2, with TRBD2 matching over 9 bases. Germline CDR1 LNHDA, CDR2 SQIVND (reference sequence). This CDR3 region has 14 residues. V dropped 5 bases and J dropped 8; count of bases not matched to a gene: 6. The CDR3 loop is CASSLRGLAGELFF. The CDR3 DNA reads as TGTGCCAGTAGTCTTCGAGGACTAGCGGGGGAGCTGTTTTTT.

This clonotype was detected a few times. This chain uses TRBV5-1 with TRBJ1-2; possible D gene TRBD1, 5 bases. V gave up 3 bases and J gave up 0 bases, with 12 bases separating them. Germline CDR1 is SGHRS and CDR2 is YFSETQ. The length of the CDR3 is 15 residues. The CDR3 spells CASSSQGLANYGYTF. The CDR3 bases are TGCGCCAGCAGCTCCCAGGGCTTAGCTAACTATGGCTACACCTTC.

This clonotype was seen ten or more times. V usage is TRBV6-1 and J usage is TRBJ2-7, with 8 bases identical to TRBD2. The CDR3 sequence is 14 residues long. The J segment lost 7 bases and the V segment lost 10 bases, leaving 15 bases of the junction unmatched. Germline V CDR1 and CDR2: MNHNS, SASEGT. The CDR3 region is CATDRTSLLGEQYF. The DNA for the CDR3 is TGTGCCACCGACCGGACTAGCCTCCTTGGGGAGCAGTACTTC.

This clonotype was detected ten times or more. The V call is TRBV28, the J call TRBJ2-7; D might be TRBD1 or TRBD2, each matching 6 bases. The length of the CDR3 is 14 residues. The V end was cut by 3 bases, the J end by 2 bases, with 11 bases between. Germline assignment: CDR1 MDHEN and CDR2 SYDVKM. CDR3: CASSFPGATYEQYF. In DNA, the CDR3 is TGTGCCAGCAGTTTCCCGGGGGCCACCTACGAGCAGTACTTC. The full variable domain, in which reference TRBV28 and TRBJ2-7 provide the parts outside the CDR3, is DVKVTQSSRYLVKRTGEKVFLECVQDMDHENMFWYRQDPGLGLRLIYFSYDVKMKEKGDIPEGYSVSREKKERFSLILESASTNQTSMYLCASSFPGATYEQYFGPGTRLTVT.

This clonotype was seen at least ten times. This chain uses TRBV12-3 or TRBV12-4 with TRBJ1-4; no clear D. Trimming removed 10 bases from V and 0 bases from J, with 9 bases in between. This CDR3 region has 13 residues. The CDR3 DNA reads as TGTGCCATTCAACCCACAACTAATGAAAAACTGTTTTTT. It yields the protein CAIQPTTNEKLFF.